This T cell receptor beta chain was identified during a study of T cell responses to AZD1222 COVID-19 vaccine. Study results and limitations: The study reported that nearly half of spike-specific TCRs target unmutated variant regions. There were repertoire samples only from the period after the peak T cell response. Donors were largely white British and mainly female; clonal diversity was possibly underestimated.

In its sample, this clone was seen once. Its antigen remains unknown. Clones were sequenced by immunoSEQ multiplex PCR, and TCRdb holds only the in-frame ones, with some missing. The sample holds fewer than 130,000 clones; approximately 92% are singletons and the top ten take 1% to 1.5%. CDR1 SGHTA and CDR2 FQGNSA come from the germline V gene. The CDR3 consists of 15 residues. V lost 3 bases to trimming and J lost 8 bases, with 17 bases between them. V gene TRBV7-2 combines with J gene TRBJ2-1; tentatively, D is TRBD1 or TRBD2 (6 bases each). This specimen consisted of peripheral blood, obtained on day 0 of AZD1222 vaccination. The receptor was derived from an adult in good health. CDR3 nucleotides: TGTGCCAGCAGCTTGATTGGAGGGGGAGGTGATGAGCAGTTCTTC. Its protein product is CASSLIGGGGDEQFF.